This is a list of T cell receptor beta chains from one sample in a study of CD8+CD57+ T cells in acquired aplastic anemia. MiXCR, run by TCRdb on the reads, gives a single entry per CDR3 protein. The sample has hundreds of thousands of distinct CDR3 sequences; roughly 64% are singletons. The sample consisted of sorted CD4+, CD8+, or CD8+CD57+ T cells (not recorded which) from PBMCs. Receptor source: a human donor in good health, serving as a control. Both conserved end residues are trimmed from each CDR3.

11	TRBV20-1	TRBJ2-7	SATTGVGQQQY
16	TRBV6-5	TRBJ2-7	ASSMTGRTLTETYEQY
12	TRBV5-1	TRBJ1-4	ASSLGQGRGKLF
12	TRBV5-1	TRBJ1-1	ASYQRGHEIEAF
13	TRBV7-9	TRBJ1-5	ASSQDQTGYTPGH
12	TRBV10-3	TRBJ1-1	AIRWTGDSSEAF
13	TRBV7-2	TRBJ1-3	ASSLVQGRENEAY
12	TRBV20-1	TRBJ1-2	SARTGTDGNGYT
16	TRBV7-3	TRBJ1-2	ASSSQGTSGAKKDGYT
13	TRBV11-3	TRBJ2-3	ASSLLGQGTDTQY
11	TRBV2	-	ASSQYGGDTQY
12	TRBV10-3	TRBJ2-7	AISGTGKYYEQY
12	TRBV7-6	TRBJ1-5	ASSLGGGSQPQH
12	TRBV6-6	TRBJ1-1	ASSRALGVPQAF